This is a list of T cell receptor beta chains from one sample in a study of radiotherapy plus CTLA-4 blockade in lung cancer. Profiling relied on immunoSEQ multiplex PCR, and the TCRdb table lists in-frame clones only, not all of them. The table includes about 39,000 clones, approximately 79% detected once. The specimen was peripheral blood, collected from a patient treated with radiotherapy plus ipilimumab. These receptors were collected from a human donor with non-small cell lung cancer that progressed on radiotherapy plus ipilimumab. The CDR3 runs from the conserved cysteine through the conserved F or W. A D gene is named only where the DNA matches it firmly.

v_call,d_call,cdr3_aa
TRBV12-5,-,CASASTGRGNTEAFF
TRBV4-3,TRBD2,CASSRGGPQYF
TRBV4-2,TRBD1,CASSQDGDSIQPGGKLFF
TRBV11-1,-,CASSRPGADTQYF
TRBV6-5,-,CASSYSSGSLSYEQYF
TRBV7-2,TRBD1,CASSHGTGMYEQYF
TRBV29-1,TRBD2,CSVDKAGGSTDTQYF
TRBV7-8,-,CASVRGLQYEQYF
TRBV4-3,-,CASSPDSGAGANVLTF
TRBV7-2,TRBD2,CASSLAGTSANYEQYF
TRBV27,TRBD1,CASSPQGQPYEKLSF
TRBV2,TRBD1,CACNKDRGGNEQFF
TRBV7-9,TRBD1,CASSSGQGNTGELFF
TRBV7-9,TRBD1,CASSLAPPQGDYGYTF
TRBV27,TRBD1,CASTRVGQGSYEQYF
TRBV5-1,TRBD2,CASSYQVAGAGGNEQFF
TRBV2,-,CASSEPRVIYGYTF
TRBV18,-,CASSPDSGNQPQHF
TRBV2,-,CASSRWGQLGYTF
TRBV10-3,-,CAISESDPSRAWSSGNTIYF
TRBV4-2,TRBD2,CASSQEIAGEAYEQYF
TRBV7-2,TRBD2,CASSLRASGGAGELFF
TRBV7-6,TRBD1,CASSPRQGSDEQYF
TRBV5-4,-,CASSSQGVTNEKLFF
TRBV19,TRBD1,CATSNRGYNSPLHF
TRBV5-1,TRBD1,CASSPPRTGGDGYTF
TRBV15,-,CATSRSGYMNTEAFF
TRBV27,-,CASSARAGRGTEAFF
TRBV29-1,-,CSVEDRRQGTETQYF
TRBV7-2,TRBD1,CASSLGTGGNTIYF
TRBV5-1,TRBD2,CASSLTSGGRQETQYF
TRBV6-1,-,CASGRDEQYF
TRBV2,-,CASSEGQGYSEAFF
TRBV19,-,CASSIWARNNEKLFF
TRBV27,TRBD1,CASSLAGTASYEQYF
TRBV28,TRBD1,CASSSFWESTGRQGVRGNQPQHF
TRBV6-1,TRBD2,CASSDISSGRYNEQFF
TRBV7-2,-,CASSLRDTSYEQYF
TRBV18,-,CASSPRGLGGEKLFF
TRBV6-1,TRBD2,CASSELTSGPYEQYF
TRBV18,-,CASSPNRAGVYGYTF
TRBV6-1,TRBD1,CASNPRDRGNYGYTF
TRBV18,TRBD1,CASSRQGVDTQYF
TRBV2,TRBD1,CASTGAAGGWTGELFF
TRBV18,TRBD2,CASSPSGGVSYNEQFF
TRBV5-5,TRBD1,CASSPGQGSHEKLFF